One and the same sample provided the 4 T cell receptor beta chains below, sequenced in a study of T cell responses to AZD1222 COVID-19 vaccine. The data were produced by immunoSEQ multiplex PCR, yet TCRdb's version contains in-frame clones alone and is incomplete. The table has about 70,000 clones, 70% to 90% seen once. Source: peripheral blood, taken 28 days after the second dose of the MenACWY control vaccine. These receptors were taken from an adult who received the MenACWY meningococcal vaccine as a control.

The rearrangement uses TRBV15 and TRBJ2-7; D gene ambiguous. V was shortened by 7 bases and J by 0 bases, with 10 bases between the two germline ends. CDR1 is LNHNV and CDR2 is YYDKDF in the germline V gene (reference sequence). The CDR3 has 13 amino acids. CDR3 sequence: CATTDGPSYEQYF. The CDR3 DNA reads TGTGCCACCACGGACGGGCCCTCCTACGAGCAGTACTTC.

The rearrangement joins TRBV7-2 to TRBJ2-7; D is perhaps TRBD1 (6 bases). The CDR3 extends over 15 amino acids. CDR1 SGHTA and CDR2 FQGNSA come from the germline V gene. V was shortened by 5 bases and J by 3 bases, with 17 bases between the two germline ends. This chain's CDR3 is CASSQGLGLFYEQYF. The CDR3 nucleotides are TGTGCCAGCAGCCAGGGGTTAGGGCTGTTCTACGAGCAGTACTTC.

The chain is built from TRBV9 and TRBJ1-5; the D is unclear. Germline CDR1 is SGDLS and CDR2 is YYNGEE. Trimming took off 3 bases at V and 7 bases at J, with 17 bases between the two ends. The length of the CDR3 is 15 residues. The CDR3 reads CASSEGGNRIQPQHF. CDR3 coding DNA: TGTGCCAGCAGCGAGGGCGGGAACCGCATCCAGCCCCAGCATTTT.

V and J are TRBV3-1 (or the pseudogene TRBV3-2) and TRBJ1-1; D gene uncertain. CDR3 length: 14 amino acids. The germline V gene has CDR1 LGHDT and CDR2 YNNKEL (reference sequence). The V end was cut by 4 bases, the J end by 7 bases, with 16 bases between. The CDR3 DNA reads TGTGCCAGCAGCCCACAACCCGGAACAATTGAAGCTTTCTTT. It codes for CASSPQPGTIEAFF.